The 27 T cell receptor beta chains in this list originate from one sample, sequenced in a study of T cells in localized non-small cell lung cancer. Profiling relied on immunoSEQ multiplex PCR, and the TCRdb table lists in-frame clones only, not all of them. This sample has approximately 11,000 clones; less than 60% occur once, and the top ten carry more than 4%. The source was lymph node tissue, collected before any cancer treatment. The receptors come from a woman aged 35 to 70 with stage II squamous cell lung carcinoma.

The rearrangement joins TRBV15 to TRBJ1-4, with no clear D. Germline-derived CDR1 and CDR2 are LNHNV and YYDKDF (reference sequence). The CDR3 sequence is 15 residues long. The V and J ends lost 0 bases and 7 bases respectively, with 12 bases between them. CDR3 region: CATSRDFLALEKLFF. CDR3 bases: TGTGCCACCAGCAGAGATTTTCTGGCACTTGAAAAACTGTTTTTT.

The chain employs TRBV14 and TRBJ2-1; D unresolved. CDR3 size: 15 residues. V gave up 7 bases and J gave up 9 bases, with 22 bases separating them. Per the germline V gene, CDR1 is SGHDN and CDR2 is FVKESK. The CDR3 sequence: CASTRRGSRATEQFF. In DNA form, the CDR3 reads TGTGCCAGCACCCGGCGAGGTTCCCGGGCTACTGAGCAGTTCTTC.

V is TRBV30 and J is TRBJ2-7; TRBD2 agrees at 9 bases. The CDR3 spans 13 residues. V dropped 3 bases and J dropped 4; count of bases not matched to a gene: 4. The germline V gene has CDR1 GTSNPN and CDR2 SVGIG (reference sequence). CDR3 in amino acids: CAWRLAGIYEQYF. CDR3 bases: TGTGCCTGGAGGCTAGCGGGGATATACGAGCAGTACTTC.

There are a few counts of this clone. The V and J genes are TRBV6-8 and TRBJ1-4, with a weak D call TRBD1 (5 bases). V was clipped by 6 bases and J by 8 bases, with 16 bases between them. The germline V gene has CDR1 MNHGY and CDR2 SAAAGT. The CDR3 is 14 amino acids. In nucleotides, the CDR3 is TGTGCCAGCAGCTTGACAGCGTATGAGGAAAAACTGTTTTTT. It yields the protein CASSLTAYEEKLFF.

This clone was detected a few times. This rearrangement joins TRBV6-8 to TRBJ1-2, with 8 bases lining up with TRBD1. V dropped 6 bases and J dropped 0; count of bases not matched to a gene: 9. This CDR3 contains 16 residues. Germline V gene sequence: CDR1 MNHGY, CDR2 SAAAGT. In DNA form, the CDR3 reads TGTGCCAGCAGCATCGGACAGGGCCGGTCTAACTATGGCTACACCTTC. Its protein is CASSIGQGRSNYGYTF.

The rearrangement links TRBV6-8 to TRBJ2-7; D is unclear. V lost 7 bases, J lost 0 bases, and 19 bases lay in between. The CDR3 totals 16 residues. Germline V gene lookup returns CDR1 MNHGY and CDR2 SAAAGT. Here the CDR3 reads CASKGEAGQSSYEQYF. The CDR3 DNA reads TGTGCCAGCAAGGGTGAGGCAGGTCAATCCTCCTACGAGCAGTACTTC.

V and J are TRBV19 and TRBJ2-6; D uncertain. Trimming took off 4 bases at V and 1 base at J, with 8 bases between the two ends. In germline, CDR1 is LNHDA, CDR2 SQIVND (reference sequence). The CDR3 length is 15 residues. In DNA, the CDR3 is TGTGCCAGTAGTACTCTTGGTTCTGGGGCCAACGTCCTGACTTTC. Protein sequence: CASSTLGSGANVLTF. Full variable domain (remainder filled in from reference TRBV19 and TRBJ2-6): DGGITQSPKYLFRKEGQNVTLSCEQNLNHDAMYWYRQDPGQGLRLIYYSQIVNDFQKGDIAEGYSVSREKKESFPLTVTSAQKNPTAFYLCASSTLGSGANVLTFGAGSRLTVL.

The V gene is TRBV15, the J gene TRBJ1-5; the D gene is possibly TRBD1 (5 bases). This CDR3 is built from 15 residues. Trimming took off 1 base at V and 1 base at J, with 8 bases between the two ends. Looked up from germline, CDR1 is LNHNV and CDR2 is YYDKDF (reference sequence). CDR3: CATSRGQLSNQPQHF. CDR3 bases: TGTGCCACCAGCAGAGGACAGCTAAGCAATCAGCCCCAGCATTTT.

The V call is TRBV19, the J call TRBJ2-2, with D unresolved. Germline V CDR1 and CDR2: LNHDA, SQIVND (reference sequence). Between the trimmed V and J ends, which lost 5 bases and 4 bases, there was a span of 8 bases. The CDR3 runs to 13 residues. The CDR3 here is CASSPMATGELFF. DNA for the CDR3: TGTGCCAGTAGTCCGATGGCCACCGGGGAGCTGTTTTTT.

V usage is TRBV6-1 and J usage is TRBJ2-3; D might be TRBD1 (5 bases). Germline V CDR1 and CDR2: MNHNS, SASEGT. V was clipped by 2 bases and J by 2 bases, with 11 bases between them. The CDR3 is made up of 15 amino acids. This CDR3 is CASSELGLDTDTQYF. In nucleotides, the CDR3 is TGTGCCAGCAGTGAATTGGGGCTAGACACAGATACGCAGTATTTT.

The chain couples TRBV11-3 to TRBJ1-2; D unclear. The V end lost 1 base, the J end lost 2 bases, and 14 bases lay between the germline ends. The CDR3 is 16 amino acids. From germline, CDR1 is SGHNT and CDR2 YENEEA. The CDR3 nucleotides read TGTGCCAGCAGCTTAGTCACGGAGGAGTCCAACTATGGCTACACCTTC. This gives the protein CASSLVTEESNYGYTF.

This clone was seen a few times. This sequence joins TRBV11-3 and TRBJ2-5; D not certain. Germline CDR1 SGHNT, CDR2 YENEEA. This CDR3 is built from 16 residues. V lost 3 bases and J 1 base, leaving 15 bases between the germline ends. CDR3 in DNA: TGTGCCAGCAGCTTGGGATCGAGACCCAGCCAAGAGACCCAGTACTTC. This gives the protein CASSLGSRPSQETQYF.

The chain couples TRBV18 to TRBJ1-5; D gene uncertain. The CDR3 contains 16 residues. V was pared by 6 bases and J by 6 bases, with 21 bases between. Germline-derived CDR1 and CDR2 are KGHSH and LQKENI. CDR3 in amino acids: CASSPTPVGGSQPQHF. CDR3 in DNA: TGTGCCAGCTCCCCTACCCCCGTTGGAGGCTCTCAGCCCCAGCATTTT. Complete variable domain (other parts from reference TRBV18 and TRBJ1-5): NAGVMQNPRHLVRRRGQEARLRCSPMKGHSHVYWYRQLPEEGLKFMVYLQKENIIDESGMPKERFSAEFPKEGPSILRIQQVVRGDSAAYFCASSPTPVGGSQPQHFGDGTRLSIL.

The V and J genes are TRBV29-1 and TRBJ2-3; possibly TRBD1 for D (6 bases). Between the trimmed V and J ends, which lost 6 bases and 2 bases, there was a span of 15 bases. The CDR3 has 14 residues. The germline gives CDR1 SQVTM, CDR2 ANQGSEA. In DNA form, the CDR3 reads TGCAGCGTCCGGACAGCCACATACACAGATACGCAGTATTTT. Amino acids: CSVRTATYTDTQYF.

The V gene is TRBV6-7, the J gene TRBJ1-1; no clear D gene. TRBV6-7 is recorded as an ORF, its role being uncertain. There are 13 residues in the CDR3. V was cut by 10 bases and J by 0 bases, with 12 bases left in between. The CDR3 DNA reads as TGTGCCACCCGCCGACATCTGAACACTGAAGCTTTCTTT. It yields the protein CATRRHLNTEAFF.

The sample holds a few counts of this clone. The chain links TRBV11-3 to TRBJ2-3; D is possibly TRBD1 (6 bases). Trimming shortened V by 5 bases and J by 6 bases, and 18 bases separated the two germline ends. The CDR3 covers 15 residues. Germline lookup yields CDR1 SGHNT and CDR2 YENEEA. The CDR3: CASSLEQGRSDTQYF. CDR3 in DNA: TGTGCCAGCAGCCTCGAGCAGGGGCGCTCGGATACGCAGTATTTT. The full variable domain, completed using reference TRBV11-3 and TRBJ2-3, is EAGVVQSPRYKIIEKKQPVAFWCNPISGHNTLYWYLQNLGQGPELLIRYENEEAVDDSQLPKDRFSAERLKGVDSTLKIQPAELGDSAVYLCASSLEQGRSDTQYFGPGTRLTVL.

The chain combines TRBV19 with TRBJ2-5; TRBD1 might be the D (7 bases). Deletions cut 2 bases from V and 5 bases from J, with 18 bases between. The CDR3 is made up of 16 amino acids. CDR1 is LNHDA, CDR2 SQIVND, per germline (reference sequence). The DNA for the CDR3 is TGTGCCAGTAGTATAATGGAAGCAGGGGGGCCGGAGACCCAGTACTTC. Its translation: CASSIMEAGGPETQYF.

CDR3 sequence: CSVELPYHPNYGYTF. In nucleotides, the CDR3 is TGCAGCGTTGAATTACCCTATCATCCTAACTATGGCTACACCTTC. The chain carries TRBV29-1 and TRBJ1-2; D unresolved. V was trimmed by 2 bases and J by 0 bases, leaving 13 bases between them. The CDR3 sequence is 15 residues long. Germline values: CDR1 SQVTM, CDR2 ANQGSEA.

This chain connects TRBV28 to TRBJ1-2, with 8 nucleotides matching TRBD1. The germline gives CDR1 MDHEN, CDR2 SYDVKM. With 2 bases clipped from V and 4 bases from J, the junction kept 6 bases outside the gene matches. The CDR3 spans 15 residues. CDR3 loop: CASSLRDRNSYGYTF. The CDR3 region has the DNA TGTGCCAGCAGTTTACGGGACAGGAATAGCTATGGCTACACCTTC.

V usage is TRBV30 and J usage is TRBJ1-1; 12 positions agree with TRBD1. Per the germline V gene, CDR1 is GTSNPN and CDR2 is SVGIG (reference sequence). Trimming took 1 base from V and 11 from J; bases not matched to a gene: 11. CDR3 length: 15 residues. The CDR3 protein is CAWSGPGTGGAWAFF. The CDR3 DNA sequence: TGTGCCTGGAGTGGCCCCGGGACAGGGGGCGCCTGGGCTTTCTTT. The complete variable domain, with remaining parts taken from reference TRBV30 and TRBJ1-1, reads SQTIHQWPATLVQPVGSPLSLECTVEGTSNPNLYWYRQAAGRGLQLLFYSVGIGQISSEVPQNLSASRPQDRQFILSSKKLLLSDSGFYLCAWSGPGTGGAWAFFGQGTRLTVV.

This clone was recorded a few times. The V gene is TRBV1, the J gene TRBJ2-1; the D call in the table, TRBD2, was not verified against the DNA. TRBV1 is a recognized pseudogene. CDR3 length: 18 residues. For the CDR3, the DNA is TGCGCCAGCAGCCACCCCGGACTAGCGGGGGGCTTTAGGAATGAGCAGTTCTTC. The encoded protein is CASSHPGLAGGFRNEQFF.

This clone has more than one count but fewer than ten. V and J are TRBV9 and TRBJ2-3; TRBD1 aligns across 7 bases. Germline assignment: CDR1 SGDLS and CDR2 YYNGEE. V lost 7 bases, J lost 0 bases, and 11 bases stayed unmatched. The CDR3 totals 16 residues. The CDR3 region is CASGPRGYSSTDTQYF. DNA of the CDR3: TGTGCCAGCGGGCCCAGGGGGTACTCTAGCACAGATACGCAGTATTTT.

This sequence joins TRBV29-1 and TRBJ2-1; unclear D gene. CDR3 length: 15 amino acids. CDR1 and CDR2 (germline): SQVTM, ANQGSEA. Trimming took off 6 bases at V and 3 bases at J, with 18 bases between the two ends. CDR3 region: CSVTTPRSFYNEQFF. CDR3 bases: TGCAGCGTCACCACCCCCAGAAGCTTCTACAATGAGCAGTTCTTC.

The chain joins TRBV30 to TRBJ1-2; 10 bases are shared with TRBD1. Germline assignment: CDR1 GTSNPN and CDR2 SVGIG (reference sequence). The length of the CDR3 is 14 residues. The J segment lost 8 bases and the V segment lost 1 base, leaving 7 bases of the junction unmatched. The CDR3 reads CAWSGDRGVGGYTF. The DNA of the CDR3 is TGTGCCTGGAGTGGGGACAGGGGAGTAGGCGGCTACACCTTC.

The gene calls are TRBV10-3 and TRBJ1-4, with D perhaps matching TRBD1 (5 bases). This CDR3 has 14 residues. V dropped 10 bases and J dropped 10 bases, with 22 bases sitting between them. Germline values: CDR1 ENHRY, CDR2 SYGVKD. The CDR3 DNA reads as TGTGCCAGCAGGGAGGGAAGGGCTAAAGGAAAACTGTTTTTT. It translates to CASREGRAKGKLFF.

This chain links TRBV29-1 with TRBJ2-3; 8 bases are a match to TRBD1. Trimming removed 5 bases from V and 6 bases from J; junction bases left unmatched: 10. Germline CDR1 SQVTM, CDR2 ANQGSEA. The length of the CDR3 is 14 residues. CDR3 in DNA: TGCAGCGTTTCCGGACAGGGCGTTGCGGATACGCAGTATTTT. Residues: CSVSGQGVADTQYF.

The sample holds a few counts of this clone. In nucleotides, the CDR3 is TGTGCCAGCAGCATGGGAGGATCTGGAAACACCATATATTTT. It is translated as CASSMGGSGNTIYF. This chain uses TRBV6-8 with TRBJ1-3, with D unresolved. In germline, CDR1 is MNHGY, CDR2 SAAAGT. Trimming pared 6 bases from V and 1 base from J, leaving 10 bases between. The length of the CDR3 is 14 residues.